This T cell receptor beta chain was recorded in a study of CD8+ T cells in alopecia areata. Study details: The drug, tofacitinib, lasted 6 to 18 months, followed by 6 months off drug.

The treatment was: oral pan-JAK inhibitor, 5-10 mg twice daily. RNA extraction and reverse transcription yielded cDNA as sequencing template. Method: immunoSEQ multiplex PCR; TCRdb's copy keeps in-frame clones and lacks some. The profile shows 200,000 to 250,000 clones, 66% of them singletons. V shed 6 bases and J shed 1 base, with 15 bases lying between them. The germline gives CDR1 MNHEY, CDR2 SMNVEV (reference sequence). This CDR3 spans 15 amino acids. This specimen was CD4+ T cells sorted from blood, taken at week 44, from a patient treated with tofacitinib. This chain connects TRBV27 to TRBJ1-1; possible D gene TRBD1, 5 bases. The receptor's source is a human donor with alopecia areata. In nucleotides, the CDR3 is TGTGCCAGCAGGGAACTCAGGGCCAAGAACACTGAAGCTTTCTTT. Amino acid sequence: CASRELRAKNTEAFF.